The 12 T cell receptor beta chains reported below all come from one sample, sequenced in a study of T cells in Graves' hyperthyroidism and ophthalmopathy. Using RNA transcripts as the source, TCR beta CDR3 regions were amplified. RT-PCR in the first round (using the HTBI primer set) targeted the TCR CDR3. TCRdb itself ran the multiplex PCR reads through MiXCR, one entry per CDR3 protein. The table shows 400,000 to 550,000 distinct CDR3 sequences, with around a quarter occurring only once. The sequenced material came from blood. The receptors here all came from a woman between 25 and 40 years old with Graves' ophthalmopathy.

The chain combines TRBV29-1 with TRBJ2-5, with 11 bases lining up with TRBD2. The CDR3 has 16 amino acids. Trimming removed 2 bases from V and 2 bases from J; junction bases left unmatched: 7. CDR1 and CDR2 (germline): SQVTM, ANQGSEA. The CDR3 loop reads CSVERTSGSGQETQYF. CDR3 nucleotide sequence: TGCAGCGTTGAAAGAACTAGCGGGAGTGGTCAAGAGACCCAGTACTTC.

This clonotype has a count of ten or more. This chain uses TRBV20-1 with TRBJ2-7, with 8 bases matching TRBD1. The V gene's germline CDR1 is DFQATT and CDR2 SNEGSKA (reference sequence). This CDR3 spans 14 amino acids. After removal of 6 bases from V and 5 bases from J, the junction contained 12 bases not matched to a gene. CDR3 region: CSAQSGQVAHEQYF. DNA for the CDR3: TGCAGTGCACAGTCGGGACAGGTAGCACACGAGCAGTACTTC.

The chain couples TRBV19 to TRBJ1-1; the D is unclear. The CDR3 sequence is 16 residues long. V lost 5 bases and J lost 0, with 16 bases in between. In germline, CDR1 is LNHDA, CDR2 SQIVND (reference sequence). Written as DNA, the CDR3 is TGTGCCAGTAGTCCACGGACGAATACTATGAACACTGAAGCTTTCTTT. It specifies CASSPRTNTMNTEAFF.

This clonotype showed up many times. The chain combines TRBV12-3 or TRBV12-4 with TRBJ1-1; 8 nucleotides line up with TRBD1. This CDR3 comprises 11 residues. Unmatched junction bases numbered 1, after V lost 2 bases and J lost 11 bases. DNA for the CDR3: TGTGCCAGCAGTTTACAGGGGGCCGCTTTCTTT. It codes for CASSLQGAAFF.

This clonotype was counted many times. This rearrangement joins TRBV11-2 to TRBJ2-3, with TRBD2 matching 10 bases. Trimming removed 6 bases from V and 3 bases from J; junction bases left unmatched: 9. This CDR3 region has 16 residues. Germline V lookup: CDR1 SGHAT, CDR2 FQNNGV. CDR3 sequence (DNA): TGTGCCAGCAGAGGGAGAGCGGGGGGGCGGACAGATACGCAGTATTTT. Amino acid sequence: CASRGRAGGRTDTQYF. The full variable domain, rest sourced from reference TRBV11-2 and TRBJ2-3, is EAGVAQSPRYKIIEKRQSVAFWCNPISGHATLYWYQQILGQGPKLLIQFQNNGVVDDSQLPKDRFSAERLKGVDSTLKIQPAKLEDSAVYLCASRGRAGGRTDTQYFGPGTRLTVL.

This rearrangement joins TRBV18 to TRBJ2-7, with 10 bases lining up with TRBD1. The germline V gene encodes CDR1 KGHSH and CDR2 LQKENI. The V and J ends lost 2 bases and 2 bases, in that order; junction bases with no gene match: 3. This CDR3 contains 15 residues. The CDR3 reads CASSPGQGEPYEQYF. The CDR3 DNA sequence: TGTGCCAGCTCACCAGGACAGGGGGAACCCTACGAGCAGTACTTC.

This clonotype came up many times. This chain joins TRBV2 and TRBJ1-1; TRBD1 might be the D (5 bases). The CDR3 extends over 13 amino acids. Deletions cut 7 bases from V and 4 bases from J, with 13 bases between. CDR1 SNHLY and CDR2 FYNNEI come from the germline V gene. CDR3 loop: CASKKRGLTEAFF. The CDR3 DNA follows: TGTGCCAGCAAAAAGAGGGGCCTCACTGAAGCTTTCTTT.

Remarks on this clonotype: Given a much more abundant clone one base away, this may be a read error. Written as DNA, the CDR3 is TGTGCCAGCTCACAGGACCCAAGGGGCTATGGCTTCACCTTC. Translating gives CASSQDPRGYGFTF. V usage is TRBV18 and J usage is TRBJ1-2; tentative D call: TRBD1 (5 bases). This CDR3 has 14 amino acids. CDR1 and CDR2 (germline): KGHSH, LQKENI.

This clonotype was picked up many times. One junction end disagrees with the germline gene, perhaps due to a read error. The chain employs TRBV19 and TRBJ2-7; 8 positions match TRBD1. This CDR3 has 14 amino acids. The germline gives CDR1 LNHDA, CDR2 SQIVND (reference sequence). The CDR3 nucleotides are TGTGCCAGCAGTACCGGGACAGGCTCCTACGAGCAGTACTTC. This encodes CASSTGTGSYEQYF.

V is TRBV20-1 and J is TRBJ1-2; D might be TRBD1 (5 bases). Germline loops: CDR1 DFQATT, CDR2 SNEGSKA (reference sequence). The CDR3 extends over 15 amino acids. Trimming left V 1 base short and J 0 bases short, with 12 bases between. CDR3 in DNA: TGCAGTGCTAGAGCCCGGGACCCAGCTAACTATGGCTACACCTTC. Amino acids: CSARARDPANYGYTF.

The CDR3 coding sequence is TGCAGCGTTGTACTGCGGGAGTCCTACGAGCAGTACTTC. Protein: CSVVLRESYEQYF. The chain carries TRBV29-1 and TRBJ2-7, with TRBD2 matching 7 bases. The CDR3 covers 13 residues. V lost 4 bases and J lost 1; bases outside the gene matches: 4. The germline gives CDR1 SQVTM, CDR2 ANQGSEA.

V usage is TRBV6-1 and J usage is TRBJ2-5; 10 bases are a match to TRBD1. The germline CDR1 and CDR2 sequences are MNHNS and SASEGT. CDR3 length: 16 amino acids. V lost 2 bases, J lost 4 bases, and 7 bases stayed unmatched. CDR3 in amino acids: CASSESRWTGGETQYF. Here the CDR3 DNA reads TGTGCCAGCAGTGAATCGCGGTGGACAGGGGGAGAGACCCAGTACTTC.